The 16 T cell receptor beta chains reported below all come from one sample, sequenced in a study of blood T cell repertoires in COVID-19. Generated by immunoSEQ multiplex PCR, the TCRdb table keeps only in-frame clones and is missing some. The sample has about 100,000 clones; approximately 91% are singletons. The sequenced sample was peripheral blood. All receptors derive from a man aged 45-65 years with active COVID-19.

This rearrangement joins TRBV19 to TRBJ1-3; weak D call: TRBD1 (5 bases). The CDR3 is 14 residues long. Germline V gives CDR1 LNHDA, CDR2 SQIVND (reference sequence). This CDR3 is CAAKGVSSGNTIYF. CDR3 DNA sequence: TGTGCAGCGAAAGGGGTCAGCTCTGGAAACACCATATATTTT.

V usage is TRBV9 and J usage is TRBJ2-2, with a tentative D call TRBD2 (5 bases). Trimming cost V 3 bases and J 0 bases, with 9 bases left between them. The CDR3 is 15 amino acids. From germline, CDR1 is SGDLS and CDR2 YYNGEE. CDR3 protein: CASSAGVANTGELFF. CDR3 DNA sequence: TGTGCCAGCAGCGCCGGGGTCGCGAACACCGGGGAGCTGTTTTTT.

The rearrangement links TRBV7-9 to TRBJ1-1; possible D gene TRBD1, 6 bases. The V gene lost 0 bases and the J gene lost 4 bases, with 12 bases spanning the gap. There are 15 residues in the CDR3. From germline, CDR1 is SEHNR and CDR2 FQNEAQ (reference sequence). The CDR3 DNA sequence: TGTGCCAGCAGCTTAGCGCAGGGGTTGGGCACTGAAGCTTTCTTT. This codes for CASSLAQGLGTEAFF.

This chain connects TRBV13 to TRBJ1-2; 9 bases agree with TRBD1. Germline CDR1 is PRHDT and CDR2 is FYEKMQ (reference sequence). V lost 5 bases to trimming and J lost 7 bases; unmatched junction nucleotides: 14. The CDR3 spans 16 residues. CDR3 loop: CASSKGQGISLVGYTF. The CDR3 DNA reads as TGTGCCAGCAGCAAGGGACAGGGAATTTCCTTAGTTGGCTACACCTTC. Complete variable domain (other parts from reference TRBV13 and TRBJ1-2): AAGVIQSPRHLIKEKRETATLKCYPIPRHDTVYWYQQGPGQDPQFLISFYEKMQSDKGSIPDRFSAQQFSDYHSELNMSSLELGDSALYFCASSKGQGISLVGYTFGSGTRLTVV.

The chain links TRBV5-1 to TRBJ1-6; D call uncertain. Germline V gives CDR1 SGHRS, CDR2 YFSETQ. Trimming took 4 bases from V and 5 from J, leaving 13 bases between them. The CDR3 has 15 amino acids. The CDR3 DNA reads TGCGCCAGCAGCAATATCAGCGGGCATAATTCACCCCTCCACTTT. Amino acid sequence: CASSNISGHNSPLHF.

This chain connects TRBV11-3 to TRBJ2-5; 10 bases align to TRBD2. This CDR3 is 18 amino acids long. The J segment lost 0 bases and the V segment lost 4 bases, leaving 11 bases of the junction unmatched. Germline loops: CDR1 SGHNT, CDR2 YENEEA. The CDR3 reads CASSYPLGLADNQETQYF. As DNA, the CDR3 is TGTGCCAGCAGCTATCCTCTCGGACTAGCGGATAACCAAGAGACCCAGTACTTC. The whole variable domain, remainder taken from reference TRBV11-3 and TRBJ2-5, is EAGVVQSPRYKIIEKKQPVAFWCNPISGHNTLYWYLQNLGQGPELLIRYENEEAVDDSQLPKDRFSAERLKGVDSTLKIQPAELGDSAVYLCASSYPLGLADNQETQYFGPGTRLLVL.

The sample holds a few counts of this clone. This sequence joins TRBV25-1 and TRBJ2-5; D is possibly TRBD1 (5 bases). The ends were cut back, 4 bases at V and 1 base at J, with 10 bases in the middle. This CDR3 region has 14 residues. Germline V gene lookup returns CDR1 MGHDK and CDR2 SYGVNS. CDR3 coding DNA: TGTGCCAGCAGTGTCTGGGGCGGCCAAGAGACCCAGTACTTC. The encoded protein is CASSVWGGQETQYF.

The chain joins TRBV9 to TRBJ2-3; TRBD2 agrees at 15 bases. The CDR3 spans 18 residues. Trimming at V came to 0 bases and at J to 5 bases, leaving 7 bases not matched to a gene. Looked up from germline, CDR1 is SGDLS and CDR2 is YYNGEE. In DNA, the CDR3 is TGTGCCAGCAGCGTAGGCGGACTAGCGGGGGGGCTTCAAGATACGCAGTATTTT. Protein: CASSVGGLAGGLQDTQYF.

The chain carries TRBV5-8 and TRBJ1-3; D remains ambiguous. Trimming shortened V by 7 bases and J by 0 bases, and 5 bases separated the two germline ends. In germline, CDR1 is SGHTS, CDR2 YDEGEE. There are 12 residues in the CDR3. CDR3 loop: CASRGSGNTIYF. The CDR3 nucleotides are TGTGCCAGCCGGGGCTCTGGAAACACCATATATTTT.

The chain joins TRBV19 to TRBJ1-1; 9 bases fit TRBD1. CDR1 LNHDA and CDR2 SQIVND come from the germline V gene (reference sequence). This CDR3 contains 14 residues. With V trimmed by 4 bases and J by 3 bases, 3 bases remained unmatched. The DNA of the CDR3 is TGTGCCAGTAGTAGAACAGGGGGCGACACTGAAGCTTTCTTT. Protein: CASSRTGGDTEAFF.

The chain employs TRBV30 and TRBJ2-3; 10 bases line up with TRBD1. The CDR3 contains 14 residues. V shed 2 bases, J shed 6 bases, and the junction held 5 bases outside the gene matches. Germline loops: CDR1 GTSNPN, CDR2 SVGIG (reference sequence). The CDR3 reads CAWSPGTGADTQYF. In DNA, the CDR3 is TGTGCCTGGAGTCCCGGGACAGGGGCGGATACGCAGTATTTT.

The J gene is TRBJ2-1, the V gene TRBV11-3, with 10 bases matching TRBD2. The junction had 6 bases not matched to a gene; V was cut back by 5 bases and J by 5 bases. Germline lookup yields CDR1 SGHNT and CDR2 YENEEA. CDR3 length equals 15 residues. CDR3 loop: CASSTTSGTDNEQFF. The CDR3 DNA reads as TGTGCCAGCAGCACTACTAGCGGGACGGACAATGAGCAGTTCTTC.

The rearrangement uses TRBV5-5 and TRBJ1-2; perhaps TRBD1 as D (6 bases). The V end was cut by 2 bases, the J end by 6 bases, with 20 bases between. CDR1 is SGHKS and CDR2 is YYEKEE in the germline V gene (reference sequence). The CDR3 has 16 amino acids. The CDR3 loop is CASSFGVIPPGDGYTF. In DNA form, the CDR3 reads TGTGCCAGCAGCTTCGGGGTCATACCCCCAGGGGATGGCTACACCTTC.

The chain's CDR3 is CASSLSGRGHEKLFF. Written as DNA, the CDR3 is TGTGCCAGCAGTTTATCGGGCAGGGGGCATGAAAAACTGTTTTTT. This chain links TRBV27 with TRBJ1-4; 8 nucleotides match TRBD1. V lost 0 bases and J lost 6; bases outside the gene matches: 3. The CDR3 covers 15 residues. Germline assignment: CDR1 MNHEY and CDR2 SMNVEV (reference sequence). The whole variable domain, filled in from reference TRBV27 and TRBJ1-4, reads EAQVTQNPRYLITVTGKKLTVTCSQNMNHEYMSWYRQDPGLGLRQIYYSMNVEVTDKGDVPEGYKVSRKEKRNFPLILESPSPNQTSLYFCASSLSGRGHEKLFFGSGTQLSVL.

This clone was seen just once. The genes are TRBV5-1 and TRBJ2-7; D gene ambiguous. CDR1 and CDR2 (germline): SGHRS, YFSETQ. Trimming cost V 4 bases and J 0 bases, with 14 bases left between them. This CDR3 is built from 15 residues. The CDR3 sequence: CASSLVGPSSYEQYF. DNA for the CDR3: TGCGCCAGCAGCCTGGTTGGGCCGAGCTCCTACGAGCAGTACTTC.

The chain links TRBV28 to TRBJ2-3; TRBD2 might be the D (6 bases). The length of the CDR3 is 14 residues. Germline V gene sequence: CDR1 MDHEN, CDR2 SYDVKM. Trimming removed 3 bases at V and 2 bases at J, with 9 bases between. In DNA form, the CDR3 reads TGTGCCAGCAGTTTGGGGGGAACCACAGATACGCAGTATTTT. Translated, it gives CASSLGGTTDTQYF.